These 25 T cell receptor beta chains were all obtained from the same sample, sequenced in a study of blood T cell repertoires in COVID-19 (dated by TCRdb to about 2020). Library preparation employed the immunoSEQ multiplex PCR assay. TCRdb holds this immuneACCESS table with in-frame rearrangements only. Some clones are missing; in checked studies, unresolved V genes explain under half, and the rest has no known cause. This sample has approximately 73,000 clones in its table, and approximately 86% of those were observed once. The top ten hold more than 1.5% of the sample. The material sequenced was peripheral blood. The receptor source for this set is a woman aged 55-69 years with acute or convalescent COVID-19.

This rearrangement joins TRBV6-2 or TRBV6-3 to TRBJ2-7; unclear D gene. The CDR3 loop spans 11 amino acids. With 5 bases removed from V and 3 bases from J, the gap between germline ends came to 5 bases. CDR1 is MNHEY, CDR2 SVGEGT, per germline. CDR3 in DNA: TGTGCCAGCAGTCGTTACTACGAGCAGTACTTC. It codes for CASSRYYEQYF.

The J gene is TRBJ1-2, the V gene TRBV28; D is perhaps TRBD1 (6 bases). The CDR3 is 15 amino acids. Per germline, CDR1 MDHEN and CDR2 SYDVKM. V lost 3 bases to trimming and J lost 4 bases, with 15 bases between them. CDR3 nucleotides: TGTGCCAGCAGTTTGGTCAGGGGAGCGCTCTATGGCTACACCTTC. Its protein product is CASSLVRGALYGYTF.

The chain combines TRBV15 with TRBJ2-5; D unclear. Germline CDR1 and CDR2: LNHNV and YYDKDF (reference sequence). The CDR3 is 15 residues long. V lost 1 base to trimming and J lost 3 bases, with 12 bases between them. CDR3 sequence reads: CATSRGQMSKETQYF. As DNA, the CDR3 is TGTGCCACCAGCAGAGGGCAGATGTCAAAAGAGACCCAGTACTTC.

CDR3 residues: CASSLNREGEQFF. CDR3 DNA sequence: TGCGCCAGCAGCTTGAACAGGGAGGGTGAGCAGTTCTTC. This chain links TRBV5-1 with TRBJ2-1; a weak D match, TRBD2 (7 bases). The CDR3 loop spans 13 amino acids. Trimming cost V 1 base and J 9 bases, with 11 bases left between them. Germline CDR1 is SGHRS and CDR2 is YFSETQ.

The V gene is TRBV28, the J gene TRBJ1-6; D unresolved. Trimming removed 8 bases at V and 0 bases at J, with 11 bases between. The CDR3 is made up of 15 amino acids. Germline CDR1 reads MDHEN; CDR2 reads SYDVKM. CDR3 nucleotides: TGTGCCAGCGTAGCAATTAGCTCCTATAATTCACCCCTCCACTTT. Amino acids: CASVAISSYNSPLHF.

V is TRBV5-1 and J is TRBJ2-7; 10 bases map to TRBD1. Per the germline V gene, CDR1 is SGHRS and CDR2 is YFSETQ. This CDR3 spans 15 amino acids. Germline trimming cut 1 base from V and 2 bases from J; bases unmatched to any gene: 3. The CDR3 nucleotides read TGCGCCAGCAGCTTGCCCGGGACAGGGGCCTACGAGCAGTACTTC. Translation: CASSLPGTGAYEQYF. Looking up the rest from reference TRBV5-1 and TRBJ2-7 gives the full variable domain: KAGVTQTPRYLIKTRGQQVTLSCSPISGHRSVSWYQQTPGQGLQFLFEYFSETQRNKGNFPGRFSGRQFSNSRSEMNVSTLELGDSALYLCASSLPGTGAYEQYFGPGTRLTVT.

This chain connects TRBV7-2 to TRBJ1-5, with TRBD1 as a possible D gene (5 bases). The CDR3 is 14 amino acids. CDR1 is SGHTA and CDR2 is FQGNSA in the germline V gene. V shed 5 bases and J shed 4 bases, with 12 bases lying between them. Written as DNA, the CDR3 is TGTGCCAGCAGCCGGGACGGGGGTAATCAGCCCCAGCATTTT. Protein product: CASSRDGGNQPQHF.

The J gene is TRBJ2-7, the V gene TRBV4-3; D not resolved. The V and J ends lost 0 bases and 0 bases respectively, with 18 bases between them. Germline V CDR1 and CDR2: LGHNA, YSLEER. The CDR3 is made up of 18 amino acids. The CDR3 loop is CASSQDTGTSASSYEQYF. CDR3 coding DNA: TGCGCCAGCAGCCAAGATACCGGAACATCGGCTAGCTCCTACGAGCAGTACTTC.

The gene calls are TRBV2 and TRBJ1-4, with 7 bases matching TRBD1. CDR1 and CDR2 from the germline V gene are SNHLY and FYNNEI. V shed 5 bases and J 0 bases; nucleotides not matched to a gene: 9. The CDR3 is made up of 17 amino acids. The chain's CDR3 is CASSTLTGDTTNEKLFF. The CDR3 DNA reads TGTGCCAGCAGTACACTAACAGGGGACACAACTAATGAAAAACTGTTTTTT.

The chain has TRBV7-9 and TRBJ1-1; tentatively, D is TRBD1 (6 bases). Germline V gives CDR1 SEHNR, CDR2 FQNEAQ (reference sequence). V gave up 5 bases and J gave up 0 bases, with 13 bases separating them. The CDR3 spans 15 residues. In DNA, the CDR3 is TGTGCCAGCAGCCGCAGGGGAAACATGAACACTGAAGCTTTCTTT. Its protein product is CASSRRGNMNTEAFF.

The chain combines TRBV20-1 with TRBJ2-1, with D perhaps TRBD1 (6 bases). Trimming shortened V by 8 bases and J by 7 bases, and 12 bases separated the two germline ends. Germline assignment: CDR1 DFQATT and CDR2 SNEGSKA (reference sequence). CDR3 length: 11 amino acids. The CDR3 loop reads CSRVRGNEQFF. As DNA, the CDR3 is TGCAGTAGGGTTAGGGGGAATGAGCAGTTCTTC.

V gene TRBV28 combines with J gene TRBJ1-2; 9 bases fit TRBD1. Germline trimming cut 7 bases from V and 4 bases from J; bases unmatched to any gene: 7. Germline CDR1 and CDR2: MDHEN and SYDVKM. The CDR3 runs to 14 residues. In nucleotides, the CDR3 is TGTGCCAGCATAAAGAACAGGGGGCCCTATGGCTACACCTTC. Amino acid sequence: CASIKNRGPYGYTF.

This clone was seen a single time. This rearrangement joins TRBV25-1 to TRBJ2-5; tentatively, D is TRBD1 (6 bases). This CDR3 contains 13 residues. Germline V gene lookup returns CDR1 MGHDK and CDR2 SYGVNS. Trimming stripped 3 bases from V and 3 bases from J, with 8 bases between. Here the CDR3 DNA reads TGTGCCAGCAGTGAGACAGGCGAAGAGACCCAGTACTTC. Translating gives CASSETGEETQYF.

V is TRBV4-1 and J is TRBJ2-7; 12 bases align to TRBD1. The ends lost 3 bases at V and 6 bases at J; junction bases unmatched: 9. Germline-derived CDR1 and CDR2 are MGHRA and YSYEKL. The CDR3 spans 16 residues. CDR3 nucleotides: TGCGCCAGCAGCCAGCCGGGACAGGGGGCGCGGGGCGAGCAGTACTTC. This codes for CASSQPGQGARGEQYF.

The rearrangement links TRBV12-3 or TRBV12-4 to TRBJ2-7; 9 nucleotides agree with TRBD1. The V and J ends lost 5 bases and 4 bases, in that order; junction bases with no gene match: 3. CDR3 length: 13 residues. In DNA form, the CDR3 reads TGTGCCAGCAGTCCCGGGACAGGGTACGAGCAGTACTTC. It encodes CASSPGTGYEQYF.

The J gene is TRBJ1-3, the V gene TRBV27; D may be TRBD1 (5 bases). Germline V gives CDR1 MNHEY, CDR2 SMNVEV (reference sequence). V lost 2 bases, J lost 0 bases, and 11 bases lay in between. The CDR3 length is 16 residues. The CDR3 loop reads CASSLRAGNSGNTIYF. In DNA, the CDR3 is TGTGCCAGCAGTTTAAGGGCAGGGAACTCTGGAAACACCATATATTTT.

The CDR3 bases are TGTGCCAGCAGTCCGTATAGCGGGAGCCTCCCAGAGACCCAGTACTTC. Amino acid sequence: CASSPYSGSLPETQYF. The chain recombines TRBV6-4 with TRBJ2-5, with TRBD2 matching 9 bases. The germline V gene has CDR1 MRHNA and CDR2 SNTAGT. After removal of 5 bases from V and 4 bases from J, the junction contained 11 bases not matched to a gene. This CDR3 spans 16 amino acids.

The V and J genes are TRBV18 and TRBJ2-7, with D maybe TRBD2 (6 bases). Between the trimmed V and J ends, which lost 2 bases and 3 bases, there was a span of 17 bases. Germline loops: CDR1 KGHSH, CDR2 LQKENI. The CDR3 totals 16 residues. The CDR3 sequence: CASSPGLPGVNYEQYF. The CDR3 DNA is TGTGCCAGCTCACCAGGACTCCCGGGGGTTAACTACGAGCAGTACTTC.

The gene calls are TRBV11-2 and TRBJ2-3, with no clear D. V dropped 5 bases and J dropped 2 bases, with 17 bases sitting between them. The germline CDR1 and CDR2 sequences are SGHAT and FQNNGV. This CDR3 region has 16 residues. The CDR3 spells CASSQLLSRDTDTQYF. The CDR3 nucleotides are TGTGCCAGCAGCCAACTACTAAGTCGCGACACAGATACGCAGTATTTT.

The chain links TRBV5-1 to TRBJ1-1, with D possibly being TRBD1 (5 bases). Between the trimmed V and J ends, which lost 4 bases and 6 bases, there was a span of 16 bases. CDR3 length: 14 amino acids. Germline assignment: CDR1 SGHRS and CDR2 YFSETQ. The CDR3 sequence is CASSRILSGAEAFF. The CDR3 DNA sequence: TGCGCCAGCAGCAGAATCCTTTCGGGGGCTGAAGCTTTCTTT.

This clone was observed once. J is TRBJ2-3 and V is TRBV29-1; D is perhaps TRBD2 (6 bases). Trimming removed 8 bases from V and 2 bases from J, with 14 bases in between. Germline-derived CDR1 and CDR2 are SQVTM and ANQGSEA. The CDR3 is 13 amino acids. CDR3 sequence (DNA): TGCAGCTACTGGACGGGAGTCACAGATACGCAGTATTTT. It encodes CSYWTGVTDTQYF.

This rearrangement joins TRBV19 to TRBJ1-3, with D uncertain. Per the germline V gene, CDR1 is LNHDA and CDR2 is SQIVND (reference sequence). V was clipped by 4 bases and J by 0 bases, with 10 bases between them. The CDR3 is 15 residues long. This CDR3 reads CASSRDGDSGNTIYF. CDR3 coding DNA: TGTGCCAGTAGTAGAGACGGAGACTCTGGAAACACCATATATTTT.

DNA for the CDR3: TGTGCCAGCAGTCCTGGCGGTCCTAGCACAGATACGCAGTATTTT. This gives the protein CASSPGGPSTDTQYF. The chain links TRBV28 to TRBJ2-3; D ambiguous. Germline-derived CDR1 and CDR2 are MDHEN and SYDVKM. Between the trimmed V and J ends, which lost 5 bases and 0 bases, there was a span of 12 bases. This CDR3 has 15 amino acids.

The chain uses TRBV28 and TRBJ2-7; TRBD1 might be the D (5 bases). Looked up from germline, CDR1 is MDHEN and CDR2 is SYDVKM. V lost 5 bases and J lost 4, with 12 bases in between. The CDR3 spans 13 residues. The CDR3 DNA reads as TGTGCCAGCAGTACACGGCAGGGTTACGAGCAGTACTTC. Translated, it gives CASSTRQGYEQYF.

The V gene is TRBV19, the J gene TRBJ1-2; maybe TRBD1 (6 bases). The CDR3 spans 13 residues. Trimming stripped 8 bases from V and 1 base from J, with 11 bases between. The germline CDR1 and CDR2 sequences are LNHDA and SQIVND (reference sequence). In DNA, the CDR3 is TGTGCCAGTCAACAACAGGGTAACTATGGCTACACCTTC. This gives the protein CASQQQGNYGYTF.